Presented here are 24 T cell receptor beta chains from one specimen sequenced in a study of post-analysis software for immune sequencing data. What these receptors recognize is not known. Study outcomes and limitations: Patients had higher frequencies than controls of five or six TRBV segments, including TRBV5-6, TRBV5-1 and TRBV20-1.

Presence of unique molecular identifiers characterized the TCR beta cDNA libraries. Each CDR3 protein is one row after TCRdb ran MiXCR on the PCR reads. The sample yields about 770,000 distinct CDR3 sequences, 46% seen once. Input material: blood. The receptor set was obtained from a girl under 18 with multiple sclerosis.

This rearrangement joins TRBV7-6 to TRBJ2-7; TRBD2 might be the D (7 bases). Germline V lookup: CDR1 SGHVS, CDR2 FNYEAQ. V lost 6 bases and J lost 3, with 18 bases in between. The CDR3 is made up of 15 amino acids. CDR3 bases: TGTGCCAGCAGTCCGATGGGGGGGCCGGGCTACGAGCAGTACTTC. Its translation: CASSPMGGPGYEQYF.

The genes are TRBV9 and TRBJ2-5, with D perhaps matching TRBD2 (5 bases). V was trimmed by 4 bases and J by 2 bases, leaving 18 bases between them. This CDR3 spans 16 amino acids. In germline, CDR1 is SGDLS, CDR2 YYNGEE. The CDR3 DNA sequence: TGTGCCAGCAGCCCCTCCGGGATACCCCAACAAGAGACCCAGTACTTC. Encoded protein: CASSPSGIPQQETQYF.

This clonotype occurred many times. This chain joins TRBV3-1 and TRBJ2-7; the D is unclear. V was pared by 3 bases and J by 8 bases, with 11 bases between. The CDR3 runs to 12 residues. Germline-derived CDR1 and CDR2 are LGHDT and YNNKEL (reference sequence). This CDR3 is CASSHSDDKQYF. The CDR3 region has the DNA TGTGCCAGCAGCCATTCCGATGACAAGCAGTACTTC.

The chain couples TRBV20-1 to TRBJ2-5; D remains ambiguous. Trimming took off 5 bases at V and 2 bases at J, with 18 bases between the two ends. The CDR3 consists of 15 residues. From germline, CDR1 is DFQATT and CDR2 SNEGSKA (reference sequence). CDR3 region: CSALPFTESQETQYF. CDR3 bases: TGCAGTGCTCTTCCATTCACAGAATCGCAAGAGACCCAGTACTTC.

The chain uses TRBV6-1 and TRBJ1-1; D gene ambiguous. Per germline, CDR1 MNHNS and CDR2 SASEGT. V was shortened by 2 bases and J by 0 bases, with 10 bases between the two germline ends. There are 15 residues in the CDR3. DNA for the CDR3: TGTGCCAGCAGTGAAAGCGGCCCTCTGAACACTGAAGCTTTCTTT. As protein: CASSESGPLNTEAFF.

This clonotype has more than one count but fewer than ten. In DNA, the CDR3 is TGTGCCAGCACCCCTCTGGGGGGGACTACCTACGAGCAGTACTTC. It codes for CASTPLGGTTYEQYF. This chain uses TRBV27 with TRBJ2-7; 7 bases are a match to TRBD2. The CDR3 loop spans 15 amino acids. Germline CDR1 reads MNHEY; CDR2 reads SMNVEV (reference sequence). The ends lost 7 bases at V and 2 bases at J; junction bases unmatched: 11.

This clonotype has a handful of counts. The junction does not match germline at one end; this may be a read error. The chain joins TRBV5-1 to TRBJ2-1; tentatively, D is TRBD2 (5 bases). Germline loops: CDR1 SGHRS, CDR2 YFSETQ. The CDR3 spans 16 residues. The CDR3 bases are TGCGCTAGCAGCCCTAACGACAACAGCGGATTTAATGAGCAGTTCTTC. Translation: CASSPNDNSGFNEQFF.

This clonotype was recorded a few times. The chain couples TRBV20-1 to TRBJ1-2; possibly TRBD1 for D (6 bases). V lost 1 base, J lost 2 bases, and 8 bases lay in between. CDR1 DFQATT and CDR2 SNEGSKA come from the germline V gene (reference sequence). The CDR3 extends over 13 amino acids. CDR3 protein: CSARGRGNYGYTF. The CDR3 region has the DNA TGCAGTGCTAGAGGGAGGGGGAACTATGGCTACACCTTC.

The genes are TRBV15 and TRBJ1-6; TRBD1 aligns across 8 bases. CDR3 length equals 16 residues. The V gene's germline CDR1 is LNHNV and CDR2 YYDKDF (reference sequence). With V trimmed by 0 bases and J by 7 bases, 5 bases remained unmatched. The CDR3 nucleotides are TGTGCCACCAGCAGAGACAGGGGGCGATCCAATTCACCCCTCCACTTT. This codes for CATSRDRGRSNSPLHF.

V usage is TRBV24-1 and J usage is TRBJ2-5, with unresolved D. Germline values: CDR1 KGHDR, CDR2 SFDVKD. Between the trimmed V and J ends, which lost 9 bases and 6 bases, there was a span of 10 bases. The CDR3 is made up of 11 amino acids. The CDR3, as DNA: TGTGCCACCGAAGTTGAGAAGACCCAGTACTTC. As protein: CATEVEKTQYF.

As concerns this clonotype: The conserved phenylalanine or tryptophan is not found at the CDR3 terminus, so this likely reflects a read error. The gene calls are TRBV30 and TRBJ1-3; D is ambiguous. The CDR3 extends over 13 amino acids. V lost 4 bases and J lost 0, with 7 bases in between. Germline values: CDR1 GTSNPN, CDR2 SVGIG (reference sequence). DNA for the CDR3: TGTGCCTGGATACCCGTCTCTGGAAACACCATATATTTG. This gives the protein CAWIPVSGNTIYL.

This chain connects TRBV6-4 to TRBJ2-1; no firm D call. Germline V CDR1 and CDR2: MRHNA, SNTAGT. The V gene lost 4 bases and the J gene lost 11 bases, with 9 bases spanning the gap. This CDR3 has 11 residues. Written as DNA, the CDR3 is TGTGCCAGCAGTGCCGGGTTCAAGCAGTTCTTC. It codes for CASSAGFKQFF.

The chain recombines TRBV7-6 with TRBJ2-5, with D hard to call. The last part of the DNA fits TRBJ2-7 better; the J call may be wrong. Germline loops: CDR1 SGHVS, CDR2 FNYEAQ. The CDR3 is made up of 14 amino acids. The CDR3 loop reads CASSLGTNSGEQYF. CDR3 coding DNA: TGTGCCAGCAGCTTAGGGACGAACTCGGGCGAGCAGTACTTC.

The chain links TRBV20-1 to TRBJ2-4, with 9 bases that match TRBD2. The end of the DNA aligns better with TRBJ2-7, so the J call may be wrong. The CDR3 contains 12 residues. Germline lookup yields CDR1 DFQATT and CDR2 SNEGSKA (reference sequence). The DNA for the CDR3 is TGCAGTGCCGCGGGAGGGCCCCACGAGCAGTACTTC. This codes for CSAAGGPHEQYF.

The chain uses TRBV4-2 and TRBJ2-6; 7 bases map to TRBD2. The V segment lost 0 bases and the J segment 4 bases; nucleotides outside the gene matches: 9. Per the germline V gene, CDR1 is LGHNA and CDR2 is YNFKEQ. This CDR3 spans 18 amino acids. The CDR3 DNA reads as TGTGCCAGCAGCCAAGATGCCCTTGGGGGAGGGGGGGCCAACGTCCTGACTTTC. Residues: CASSQDALGGGGANVLTF.

This clonotype was seen a handful of times. The rearrangement links TRBV20-1 to TRBJ2-7, with D perhaps matching TRBD1 (6 bases). Looked up from germline, CDR1 is DFQATT and CDR2 is SNEGSKA (reference sequence). The V and J ends lost 5 bases and 4 bases respectively, with 18 bases between them. The CDR3 spans 14 residues. The CDR3 nucleotides read TGCAGTGCTTTCACAGGGCTGGCTCGGTACGAGCAGTACTTC. Translation gives CSAFTGLARYEQYF.

This clonotype has a handful of counts. The chain combines TRBV15 with TRBJ2-7; 7 bases are shared with TRBD2. The CDR3 has 15 residues. With V trimmed by 4 bases and J by 2 bases, 8 bases remained unmatched. The germline gives CDR1 LNHNV, CDR2 YYDKDF (reference sequence). The CDR3 DNA reads TGTGCCACCAGCACCGGCAAGGGAGGGGCCTACGAGCAGTACTTC. Translating gives CATSTGKGGAYEQYF.

The chain combines TRBV12-3 or TRBV12-4 with TRBJ2-7, with D tentatively TRBD1 (5 bases). The V and J ends lost 4 bases and 3 bases respectively, with 7 bases between them. CDR3 length equals 12 residues. In DNA, the CDR3 is TGTGCCAGCAGTTGGACAAACTACGAGCAGTACTTC. Translated: CASSWTNYEQYF.

The J gene is TRBJ2-1, the V gene TRBV6-2 or TRBV6-3, with 13 bases lining up with TRBD2. V dropped 8 bases and J dropped 4; count of bases not matched to a gene: 5. Germline-derived CDR1 and CDR2 are MNHEY and SVGEGT. The CDR3 loop spans 15 amino acids. The CDR3 bases are TGTGCCAGCCGAGAGGGACTAGCGGGATACAATGAGCAGTTCTTC. Amino acids: CASREGLAGYNEQFF.

The chain combines TRBV29-1 with TRBJ2-1, with D unresolved. Trimming shortened V by 4 bases and J by 6 bases, and 10 bases separated the two germline ends. Germline loops: CDR1 SQVTM, CDR2 ANQGSEA. There are 12 residues in the CDR3. The CDR3 sequence: CSVGLGINEQFF. The CDR3 DNA is TGCAGCGTTGGGTTGGGAATCAATGAGCAGTTCTTC.

The chain has TRBV12-3 or TRBV12-4 and TRBJ2-1, with TRBD2 identical over 7 bases. The CDR3 has 14 amino acids. Losses at the gene ends were 5 bases for V and 6 bases for J; bases not matched to a gene: 7. The CDR3 DNA reads as TGTGCCAGCAGTCCTAGCTCGGGGGGCAATGAGCAGTTCTTC. Its translation: CASSPSSGGNEQFF.

This clonotype was seen only a few times. This chain connects TRBV29-1 to TRBJ1-1; no definite D call. V lost 0 bases to trimming and J lost 2 bases, with 10 bases between them. The CDR3 spans 14 residues. CDR1 SQVTM and CDR2 ANQGSEA come from the germline V gene. The CDR3 sequence: CSVEDLGSNTEAFF. DNA for the CDR3: TGCAGCGTTGAAGATCTAGGGAGCAACACTGAAGCTTTCTTT. The whole variable domain, remainder taken from reference TRBV29-1 and TRBJ1-1, is SAVISQKPSRDICQRGTSLTIQCQVDSQVTMMFWYRQQPGQSLTLIATANQGSEATYESGFVIDKFPISRPNLTFSTLTVSNMSPEDSSIYLCSVEDLGSNTEAFFGQGTRLTVV.

The rearrangement joins TRBV29-1 to TRBJ1-1, with D perhaps TRBD1 (6 bases). There are 13 residues in the CDR3. Per germline, CDR1 SQVTM and CDR2 ANQGSEA. The V end lost 7 bases, the J end lost 1 base, and 13 bases lay between the germline ends. The CDR3 DNA sequence: TGCAGCGCCGATAGGGGGACGAACACTGAAGCTTTCTTT. Its translation is CSADRGTNTEAFF. The full variable domain, its missing parts supplied by reference TRBV29-1 and TRBJ1-1, is SAVISQKPSRDICQRGTSLTIQCQVDSQVTMMFWYRQQPGQSLTLIATANQGSEATYESGFVIDKFPISRPNLTFSTLTVSNMSPEDSSIYLCSADRGTNTEAFFGQGTRLTVV.

This clonotype was observed a handful of times. The chain combines TRBV28 with TRBJ2-5, with 7 bases identical to TRBD1. The V gene's germline CDR1 is MDHEN and CDR2 SYDVKM. The CDR3 has 16 residues. The J segment lost 2 bases and the V segment lost 6 bases, leaving 12 bases of the junction unmatched. The CDR3 region is CASSPESGTAQETQYF. CDR3 nucleotide sequence: TGTGCCAGCAGCCCCGAATCCGGGACAGCTCAAGAGACCCAGTACTTC.